This T cell receptor (beta chain) is drawn from a study of T cell responses to AZD1222 COVID-19 vaccine. Study-wide context: Pooled in the analysis were second doses at about 4 or about 12 weeks. General study points: Seropositivity was recorded at baseline in only a handful of AZD1222 recipients.

This clone was observed a few times. Its antigen is still unknown. Profiling relied on immunoSEQ multiplex PCR, and the TCRdb table lists in-frame clones only, not all of them. The sample includes 95,000 to 150,000 clones, more than 80% of them seen just once. This sequence was found in an adult in good health. Specimen: peripheral blood, collected on day 0 of AZD1222 vaccination.

The CDR3 spells CASEHRGTEKLFF. For the CDR3, the DNA is TGTGCCAGTGAACACAGGGGGACTGAAAAACTGTTTTTT. The chain couples TRBV19 to TRBJ1-4, with 8 bases fitting TRBD1. Looked up from germline, CDR1 is LNHDA and CDR2 is SQIVND (reference sequence). The junction had 6 bases not matched to a gene; V was cut back by 8 bases and J by 7 bases. The CDR3 length is 13 residues.